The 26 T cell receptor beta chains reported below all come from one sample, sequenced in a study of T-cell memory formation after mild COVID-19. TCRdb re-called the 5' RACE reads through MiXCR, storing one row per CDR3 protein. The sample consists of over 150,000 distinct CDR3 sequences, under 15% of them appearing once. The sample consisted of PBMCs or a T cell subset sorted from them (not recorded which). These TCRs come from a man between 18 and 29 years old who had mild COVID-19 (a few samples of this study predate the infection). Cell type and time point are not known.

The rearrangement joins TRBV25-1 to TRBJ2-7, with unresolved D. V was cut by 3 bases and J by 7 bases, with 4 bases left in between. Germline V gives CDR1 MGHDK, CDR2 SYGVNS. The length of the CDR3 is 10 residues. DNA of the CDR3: TGTGCCAGCAGTGAGGGTGAGCAGTACGTC. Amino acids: CASSEGEQYV.

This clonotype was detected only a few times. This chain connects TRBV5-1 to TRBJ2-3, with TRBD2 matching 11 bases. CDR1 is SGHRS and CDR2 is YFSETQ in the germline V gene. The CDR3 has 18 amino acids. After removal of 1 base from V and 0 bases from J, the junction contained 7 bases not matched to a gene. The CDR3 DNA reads TGCGCCAGCAGCTTGAGGTCTAGCGGGGGGCTCAGCACAGATACGCAGTATTTT. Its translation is CASSLRSSGGLSTDTQYF.

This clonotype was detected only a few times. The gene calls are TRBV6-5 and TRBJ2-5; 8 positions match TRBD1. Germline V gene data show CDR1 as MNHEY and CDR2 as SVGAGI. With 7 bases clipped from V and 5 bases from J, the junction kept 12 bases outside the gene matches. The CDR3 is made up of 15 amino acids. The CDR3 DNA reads TGTGCCAGCACGGCCGGACAGGGTTCGTGGGAGACCCAGTACTTC. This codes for CASTAGQGSWETQYF.

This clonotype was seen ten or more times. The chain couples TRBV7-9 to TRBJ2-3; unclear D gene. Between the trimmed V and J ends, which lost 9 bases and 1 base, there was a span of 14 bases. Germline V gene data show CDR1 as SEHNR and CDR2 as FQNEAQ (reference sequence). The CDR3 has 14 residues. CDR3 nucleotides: TGTGCCAGGCAGGCCATCCGAGGCACAGATACGCAGTATTTT. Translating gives CARQAIRGTDTQYF.

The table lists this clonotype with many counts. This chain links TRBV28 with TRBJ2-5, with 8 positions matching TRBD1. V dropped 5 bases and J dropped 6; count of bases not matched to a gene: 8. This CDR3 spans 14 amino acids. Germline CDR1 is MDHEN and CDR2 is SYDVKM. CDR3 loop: CASSRTGNLQTQYF. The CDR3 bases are TGTGCCAGCAGTAGGACAGGGAATCTACAGACCCAGTACTTC.

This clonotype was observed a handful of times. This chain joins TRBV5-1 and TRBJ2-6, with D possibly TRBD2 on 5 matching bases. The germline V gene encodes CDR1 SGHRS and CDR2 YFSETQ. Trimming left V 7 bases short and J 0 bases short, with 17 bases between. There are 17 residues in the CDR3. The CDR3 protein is CASQGGVLVSGANVLTF. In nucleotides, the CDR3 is TGCGCCAGCCAAGGAGGTGTTCTGGTCTCTGGGGCCAACGTCCTGACTTTC.

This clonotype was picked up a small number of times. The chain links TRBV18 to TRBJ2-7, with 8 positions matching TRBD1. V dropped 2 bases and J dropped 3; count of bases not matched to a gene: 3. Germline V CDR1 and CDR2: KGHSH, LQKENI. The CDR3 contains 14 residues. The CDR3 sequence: CASSPTGTGYEQYF. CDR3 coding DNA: TGTGCCAGCTCACCAACCGGGACAGGCTACGAGCAGTACTTC.

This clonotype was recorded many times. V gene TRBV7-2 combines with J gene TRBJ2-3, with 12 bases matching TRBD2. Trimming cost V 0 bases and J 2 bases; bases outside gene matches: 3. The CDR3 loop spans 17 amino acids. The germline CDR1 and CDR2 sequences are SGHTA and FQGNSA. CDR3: CASSLATSGGFTDTQYF. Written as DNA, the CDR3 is TGTGCCAGCAGCTTAGCCACTAGCGGGGGGTTCACAGATACGCAGTATTTT.

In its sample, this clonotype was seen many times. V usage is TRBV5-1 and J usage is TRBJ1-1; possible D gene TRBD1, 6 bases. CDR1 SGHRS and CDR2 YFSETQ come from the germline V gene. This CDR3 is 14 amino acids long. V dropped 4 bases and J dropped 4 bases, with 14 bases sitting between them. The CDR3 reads CASSPRGGGTEAFF. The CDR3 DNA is TGCGCCAGCAGCCCAAGGGGGGGAGGCACTGAAGCTTTCTTT. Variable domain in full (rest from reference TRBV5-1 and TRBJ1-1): KAGVTQTPRYLIKTRGQQVTLSCSPISGHRSVSWYQQTPGQGLQFLFEYFSETQRNKGNFPGRFSGRQFSNSRSEMNVSTLELGDSALYLCASSPRGGGTEAFFGQGTRLTVV.

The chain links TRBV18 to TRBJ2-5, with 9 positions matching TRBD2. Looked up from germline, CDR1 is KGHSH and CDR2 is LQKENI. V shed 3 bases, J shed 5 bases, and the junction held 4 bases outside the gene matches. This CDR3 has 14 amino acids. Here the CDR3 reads CASSPRGGVETQYF. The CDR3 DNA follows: TGTGCCAGCTCACCGCGGGGGGGCGTGGAGACCCAGTACTTC. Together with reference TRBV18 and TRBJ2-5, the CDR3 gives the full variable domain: NAGVMQNPRHLVRRRGQEARLRCSPMKGHSHVYWYRQLPEEGLKFMVYLQKENIIDESGMPKERFSAEFPKEGPSILRIQQVVRGDSAAYFCASSPRGGVETQYFGPGTRLLVL.

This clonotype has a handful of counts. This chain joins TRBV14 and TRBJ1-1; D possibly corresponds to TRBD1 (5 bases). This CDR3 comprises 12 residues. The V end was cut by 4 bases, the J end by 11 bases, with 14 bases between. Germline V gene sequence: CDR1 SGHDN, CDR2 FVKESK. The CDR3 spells CASSRDFFGAFF. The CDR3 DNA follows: TGTGCCAGCAGCCGGGACTTCTTCGGGGCTTTCTTT.

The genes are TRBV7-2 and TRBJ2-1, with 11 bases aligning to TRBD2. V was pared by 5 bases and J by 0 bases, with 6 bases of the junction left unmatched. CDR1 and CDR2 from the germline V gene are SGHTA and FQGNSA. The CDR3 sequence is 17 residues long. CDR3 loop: CASSPSSGRPSYNEQFF. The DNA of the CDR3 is TGTGCCAGCAGCCCCTCTAGCGGGAGGCCCTCCTACAATGAGCAGTTCTTC.

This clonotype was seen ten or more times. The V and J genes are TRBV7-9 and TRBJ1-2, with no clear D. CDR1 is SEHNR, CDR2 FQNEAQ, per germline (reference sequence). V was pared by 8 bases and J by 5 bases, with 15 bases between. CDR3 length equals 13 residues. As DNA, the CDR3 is TGTGCCAGCCACTCGAGGGCGACTTATGGCTACACCTTC. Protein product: CASHSRATYGYTF.

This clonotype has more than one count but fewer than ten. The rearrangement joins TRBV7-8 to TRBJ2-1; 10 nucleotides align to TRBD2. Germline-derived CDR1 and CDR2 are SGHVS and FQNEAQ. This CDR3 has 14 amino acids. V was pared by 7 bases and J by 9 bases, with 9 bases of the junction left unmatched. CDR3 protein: CASTGLATGGEQFF. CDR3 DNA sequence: TGTGCCAGCACGGGACTAGCGACGGGCGGTGAGCAGTTCTTC.

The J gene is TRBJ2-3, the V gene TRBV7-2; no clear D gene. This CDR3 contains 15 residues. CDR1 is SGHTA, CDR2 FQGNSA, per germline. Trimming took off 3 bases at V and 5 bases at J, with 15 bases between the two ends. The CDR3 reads CASSFRTMGKDTQYF. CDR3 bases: TGTGCCAGCAGCTTCCGAACTATGGGGAAAGATACGCAGTATTTT. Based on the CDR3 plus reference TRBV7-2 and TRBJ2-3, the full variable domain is GAGVSQSPSNKVTEKGKDVELRCDPISGHTALYWYRQSLGQGLEFLIYFQGNSAPDKSGLPSDRFSAERTGGSVSTLTIQRTQQEDSAVYLCASSFRTMGKDTQYFGPGTRLTVL.

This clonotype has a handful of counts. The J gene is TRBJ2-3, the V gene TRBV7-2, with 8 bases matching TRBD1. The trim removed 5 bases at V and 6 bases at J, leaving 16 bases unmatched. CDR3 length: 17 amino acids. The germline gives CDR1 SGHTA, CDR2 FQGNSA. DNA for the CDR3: TGTGCCAGCAGCCCAGCTCCCCAAGGGACAGGAGGGGATACGCAGTATTTT. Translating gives CASSPAPQGTGGDTQYF.

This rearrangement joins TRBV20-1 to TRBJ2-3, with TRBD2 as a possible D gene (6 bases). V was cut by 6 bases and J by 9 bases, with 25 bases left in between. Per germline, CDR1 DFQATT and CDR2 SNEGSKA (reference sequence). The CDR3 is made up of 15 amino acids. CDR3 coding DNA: TGCAGTGCCCCCAAGGGACTCCTCGGGGGTAGAACGCAGTATTTT. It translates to CSAPKGLLGGRTQYF.

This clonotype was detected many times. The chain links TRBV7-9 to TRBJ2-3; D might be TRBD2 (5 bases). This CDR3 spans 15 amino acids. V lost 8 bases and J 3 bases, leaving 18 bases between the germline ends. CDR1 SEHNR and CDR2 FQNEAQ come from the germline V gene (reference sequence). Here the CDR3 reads CASWTRGNLTDTQYF. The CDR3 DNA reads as TGTGCCAGCTGGACTCGGGGAAATTTGACAGATACGCAGTATTTT.

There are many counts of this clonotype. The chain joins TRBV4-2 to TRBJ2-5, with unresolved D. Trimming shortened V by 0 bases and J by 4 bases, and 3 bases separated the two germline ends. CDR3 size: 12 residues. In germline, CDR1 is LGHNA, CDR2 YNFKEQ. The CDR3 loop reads CASSQDRETQYF. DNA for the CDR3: TGTGCCAGCAGCCAAGATCGAGAGACCCAGTACTTC.

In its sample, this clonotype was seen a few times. Written as DNA, the CDR3 is TGCGCCAGCAGCTCGGGGACAGGGGACGGCTACGAGCAGTACTTC. Translating gives CASSSGTGDGYEQYF. J is TRBJ2-7 and V is TRBV5-1; 10 positions agree with TRBD1. CDR1 SGHRS and CDR2 YFSETQ come from the germline V gene. The CDR3 spans 15 residues. The ends lost 3 bases at V and 3 bases at J; junction bases unmatched: 6.

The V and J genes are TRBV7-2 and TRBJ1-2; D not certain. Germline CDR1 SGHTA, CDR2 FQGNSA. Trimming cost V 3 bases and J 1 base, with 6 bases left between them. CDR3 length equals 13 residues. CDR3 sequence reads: CASSFYLNYGYTF. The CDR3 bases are TGTGCCAGCAGCTTCTACCTTAACTATGGCTACACCTTC.

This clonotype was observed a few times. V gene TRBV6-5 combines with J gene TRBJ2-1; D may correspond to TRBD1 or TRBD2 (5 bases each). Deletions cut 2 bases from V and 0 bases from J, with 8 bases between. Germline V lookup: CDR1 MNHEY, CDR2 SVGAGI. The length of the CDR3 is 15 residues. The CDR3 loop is CASSYGTSSYNEQFF. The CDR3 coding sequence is TGTGCCAGCAGTTACGGGACGAGCTCCTACAATGAGCAGTTCTTC.

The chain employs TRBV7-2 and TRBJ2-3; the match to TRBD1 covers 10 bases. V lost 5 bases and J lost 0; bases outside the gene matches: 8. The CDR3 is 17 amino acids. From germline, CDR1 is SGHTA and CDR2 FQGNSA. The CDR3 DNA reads TGTGCCAGCAGCCGAGCCCCGGGACAGGGGAGCACAGATACGCAGTATTTT. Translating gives CASSRAPGQGSTDTQYF.

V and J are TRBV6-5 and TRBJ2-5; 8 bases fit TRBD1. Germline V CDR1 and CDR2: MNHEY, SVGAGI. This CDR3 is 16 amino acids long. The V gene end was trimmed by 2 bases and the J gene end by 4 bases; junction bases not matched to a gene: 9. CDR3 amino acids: CASSYTRQGIRETQYF. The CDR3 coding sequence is TGTGCCAGCAGTTACACCAGACAGGGGATACGAGAGACCCAGTACTTC.

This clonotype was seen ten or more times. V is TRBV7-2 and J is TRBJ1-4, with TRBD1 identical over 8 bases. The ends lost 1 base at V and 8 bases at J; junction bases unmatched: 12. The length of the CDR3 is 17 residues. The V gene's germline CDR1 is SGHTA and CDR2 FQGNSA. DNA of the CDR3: TGTGCCAGCAGCTTAGGTTTCAGGGGGCTGAAGGAGGAAAAACTGTTTTTT. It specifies CASSLGFRGLKEEKLFF.

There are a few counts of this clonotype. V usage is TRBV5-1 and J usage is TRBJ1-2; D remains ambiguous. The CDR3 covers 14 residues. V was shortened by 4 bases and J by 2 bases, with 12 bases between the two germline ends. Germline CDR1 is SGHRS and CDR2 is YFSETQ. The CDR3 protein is CASSPSATNYGYTF. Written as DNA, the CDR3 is TGCGCCAGCAGCCCATCCGCAACCAACTATGGCTACACCTTC.